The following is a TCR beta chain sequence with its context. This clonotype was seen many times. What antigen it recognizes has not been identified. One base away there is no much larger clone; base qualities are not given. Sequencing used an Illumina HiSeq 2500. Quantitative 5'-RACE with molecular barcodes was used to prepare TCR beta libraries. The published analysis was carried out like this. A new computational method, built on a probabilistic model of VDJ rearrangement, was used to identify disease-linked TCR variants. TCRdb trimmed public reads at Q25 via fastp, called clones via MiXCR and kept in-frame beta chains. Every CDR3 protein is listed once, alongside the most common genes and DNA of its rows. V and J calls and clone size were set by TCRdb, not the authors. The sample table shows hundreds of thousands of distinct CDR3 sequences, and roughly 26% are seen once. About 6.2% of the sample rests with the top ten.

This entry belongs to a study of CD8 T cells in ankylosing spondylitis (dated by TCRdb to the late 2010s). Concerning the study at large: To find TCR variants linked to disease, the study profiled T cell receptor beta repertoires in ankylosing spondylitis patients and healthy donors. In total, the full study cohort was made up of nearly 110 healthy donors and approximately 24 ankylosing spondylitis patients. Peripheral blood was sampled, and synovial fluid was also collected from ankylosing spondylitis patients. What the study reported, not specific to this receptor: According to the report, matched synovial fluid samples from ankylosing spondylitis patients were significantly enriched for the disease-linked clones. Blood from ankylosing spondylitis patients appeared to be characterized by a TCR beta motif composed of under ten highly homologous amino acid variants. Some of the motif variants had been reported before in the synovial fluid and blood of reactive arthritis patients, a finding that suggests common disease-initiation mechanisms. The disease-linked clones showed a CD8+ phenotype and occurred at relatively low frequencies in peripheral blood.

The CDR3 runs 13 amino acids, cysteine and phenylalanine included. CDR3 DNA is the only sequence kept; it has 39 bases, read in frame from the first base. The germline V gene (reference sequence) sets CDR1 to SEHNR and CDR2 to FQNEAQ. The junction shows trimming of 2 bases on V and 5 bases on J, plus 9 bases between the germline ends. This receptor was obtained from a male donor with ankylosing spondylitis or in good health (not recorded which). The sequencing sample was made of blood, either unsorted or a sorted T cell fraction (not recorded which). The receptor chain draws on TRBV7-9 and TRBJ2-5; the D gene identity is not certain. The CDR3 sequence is CASSLPFEETQYF. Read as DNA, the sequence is TGTGCCAGCAGCTTACCTTTCGAGGAGACCCAGTACTTC. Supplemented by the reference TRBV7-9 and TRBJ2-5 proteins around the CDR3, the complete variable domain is DTGVSQNPRHKITKRGQNVTFRCDPISEHNRLYWYRQTLGQGPEFLTYFQNEAQLEKSRLLSDRFSAERPKGSFSTLEIQRTEQGDSAMYLCASSLPFEETQYFGPGTRLLVL.